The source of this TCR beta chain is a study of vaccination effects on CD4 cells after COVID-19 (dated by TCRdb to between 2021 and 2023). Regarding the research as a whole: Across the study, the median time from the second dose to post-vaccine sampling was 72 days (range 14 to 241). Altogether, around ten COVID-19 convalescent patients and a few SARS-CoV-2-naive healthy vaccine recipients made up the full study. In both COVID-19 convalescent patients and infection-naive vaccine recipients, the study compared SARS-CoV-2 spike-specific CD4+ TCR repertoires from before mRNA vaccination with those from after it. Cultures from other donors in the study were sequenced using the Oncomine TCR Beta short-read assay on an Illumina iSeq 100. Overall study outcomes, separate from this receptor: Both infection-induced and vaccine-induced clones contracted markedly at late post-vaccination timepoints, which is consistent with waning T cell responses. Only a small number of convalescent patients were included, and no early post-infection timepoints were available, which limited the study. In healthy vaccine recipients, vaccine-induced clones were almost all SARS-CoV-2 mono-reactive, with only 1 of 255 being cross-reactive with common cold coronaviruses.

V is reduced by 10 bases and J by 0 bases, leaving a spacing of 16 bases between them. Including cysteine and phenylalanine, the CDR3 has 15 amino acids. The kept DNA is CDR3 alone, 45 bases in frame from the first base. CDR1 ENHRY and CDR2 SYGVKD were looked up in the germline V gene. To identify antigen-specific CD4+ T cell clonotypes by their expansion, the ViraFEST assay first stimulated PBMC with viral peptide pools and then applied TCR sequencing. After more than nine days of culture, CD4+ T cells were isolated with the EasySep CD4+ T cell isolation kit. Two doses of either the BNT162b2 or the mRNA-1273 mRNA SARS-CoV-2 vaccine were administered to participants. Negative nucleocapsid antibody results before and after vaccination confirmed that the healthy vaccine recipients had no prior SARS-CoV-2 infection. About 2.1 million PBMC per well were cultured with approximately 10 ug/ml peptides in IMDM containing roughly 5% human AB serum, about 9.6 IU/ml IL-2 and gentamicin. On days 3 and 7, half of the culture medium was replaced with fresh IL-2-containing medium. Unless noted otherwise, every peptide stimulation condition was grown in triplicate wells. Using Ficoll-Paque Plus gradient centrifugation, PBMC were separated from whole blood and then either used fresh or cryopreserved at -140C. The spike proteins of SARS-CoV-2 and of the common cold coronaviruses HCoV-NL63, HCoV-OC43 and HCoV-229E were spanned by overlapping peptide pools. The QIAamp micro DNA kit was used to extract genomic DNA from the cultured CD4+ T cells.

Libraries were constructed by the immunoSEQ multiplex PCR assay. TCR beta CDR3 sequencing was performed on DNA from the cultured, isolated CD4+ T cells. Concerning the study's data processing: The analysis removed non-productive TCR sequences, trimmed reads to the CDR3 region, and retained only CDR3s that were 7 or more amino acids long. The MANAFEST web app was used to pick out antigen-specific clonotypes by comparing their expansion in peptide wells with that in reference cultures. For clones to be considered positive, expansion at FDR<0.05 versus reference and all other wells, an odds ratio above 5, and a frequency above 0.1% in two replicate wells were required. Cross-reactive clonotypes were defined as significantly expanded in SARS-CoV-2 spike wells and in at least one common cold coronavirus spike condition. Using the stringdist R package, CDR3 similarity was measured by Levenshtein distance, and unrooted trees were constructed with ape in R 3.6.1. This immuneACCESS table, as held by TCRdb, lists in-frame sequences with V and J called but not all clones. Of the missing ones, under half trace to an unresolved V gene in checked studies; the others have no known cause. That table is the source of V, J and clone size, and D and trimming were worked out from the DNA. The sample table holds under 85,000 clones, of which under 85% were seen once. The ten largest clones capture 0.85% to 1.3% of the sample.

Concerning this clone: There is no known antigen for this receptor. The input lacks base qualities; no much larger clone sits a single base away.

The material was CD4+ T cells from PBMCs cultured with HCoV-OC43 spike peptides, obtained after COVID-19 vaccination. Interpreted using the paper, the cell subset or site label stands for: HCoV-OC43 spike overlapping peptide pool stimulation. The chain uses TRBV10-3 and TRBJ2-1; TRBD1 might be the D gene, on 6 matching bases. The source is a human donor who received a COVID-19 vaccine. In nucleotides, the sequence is TGTGCCACCCTTAGCTCGGACAGCTCCTACAATGAGCAGTTCTTC. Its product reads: CATLSSDSSYNEQFF.